The 29 T cell receptor beta chains reported below all come from one sample, sequenced in a study of shared clonotypes between healthy human individuals. Clones were sequenced by immunoSEQ multiplex PCR, and TCRdb holds only the in-frame ones, with some missing. The table has under 2,500,000 clones, almost 96% seen once. Sample: naive CD4+ T cells sorted from blood. Sample subset: CD45RA+ positively selected. All receptors derive from a man aged 18 to 29 in good health.

The chain is built from TRBV18 and TRBJ2-7, with TRBD2 matching 11 bases. Per germline, CDR1 KGHSH and CDR2 LQKENI. The length of the CDR3 is 17 residues. V trimming: 3 bases; J trimming: 5 bases; junction bases outside the gene matches: 12. The CDR3 DNA sequence: TGTGCCAGCTCACCGATGACTAGCGGGATTTCCCCCCACGAGCAGTACTTC. This gives the protein CASSPMTSGISPHEQYF.

This sequence joins TRBV9 and TRBJ1-4; D is undetermined. The CDR3 sequence is 15 residues long. Trimming pared 0 bases from V and 7 bases from J, leaving 13 bases between. In germline, CDR1 is SGDLS, CDR2 YYNGEE. The CDR3 nucleotides read TGTGCCAGCAGCGTAGATCCGGGATCGGGTGAAAAACTGTTTTTT. Its protein is CASSVDPGSGEKLFF.

The J gene is TRBJ1-2, the V gene TRBV10-3, with TRBD1 matching over 8 bases. The V gene's germline CDR1 is ENHRY and CDR2 SYGVKD. V lost 3 bases and J lost 0; bases outside the gene matches: 3. There are 15 residues in the CDR3. The chain's CDR3 is CAISDRGQANYGYTF. Written as DNA, the CDR3 is TGTGCCATCAGTGACAGGGGGCAAGCTAACTATGGCTACACCTTC.

This sequence joins TRBV6-6 and TRBJ2-7; tentatively, D is TRBD1 (6 bases). Germline V gene data show CDR1 as MNHNY and CDR2 as SVGAGI (reference sequence). The CDR3 is 14 amino acids. Between the trimmed V and J ends, which lost 6 bases and 2 bases, there was a span of 14 bases. The CDR3 protein is CASRPRQETYEQYF. CDR3 bases: TGTGCCAGCAGACCGAGACAGGAGACCTACGAGCAGTACTTC.

Turning to this clone: The sample carries other DNA sequences with the same CDR3. This chain joins TRBV18 and TRBJ1-5; D possibly corresponds to TRBD1 (5 bases). Trimming shortened V by 3 bases and J by 0 bases, and 6 bases separated the two germline ends. Germline CDR1 reads KGHSH; CDR2 reads LQKENI. The CDR3 runs 14 residues. The CDR3 loop is CASSPTDSNQPQHF. CDR3 nucleotides: TGTGCCAGCTCACCGACAGATAGCAATCAGCCCCAGCATTTT.

The V gene is TRBV5-4, the J gene TRBJ2-3; TRBD2 is a possible D gene (7 bases). From germline, CDR1 is SGHNT and CDR2 YYREEE (reference sequence). Trimming removed 0 bases from V and 5 bases from J, with 19 bases in between. There are 17 residues in the CDR3. DNA for the CDR3: TGTGCCAGCAGCTTGGAAGGGGTCGGGGGGCGAGGAGATACGCAGTATTTT. Its translation is CASSLEGVGGRGDTQYF.

CDR3 sequence (DNA): TGTGCCAGCAGCTTGGAACAGAGCAATCAGCCCCAGCATTTT. Translating it yields CASSLEQSNQPQHF. V and J are TRBV5-5 and TRBJ1-5; the D is unclear. The CDR3 runs 14 residues. V lost 0 bases to trimming and J lost 1 base, with 5 bases between them. The germline V gene has CDR1 SGHKS and CDR2 YYEKEE (reference sequence).

The genes are TRBV4-1 and TRBJ1-4, with D maybe TRBD1 (5 bases). CDR1 is MGHRA and CDR2 is YSYEKL in the germline V gene. The CDR3 has 19 residues. V was pared by 4 bases and J by 3 bases, with 24 bases between. For the CDR3, the DNA is TGCGCCAGCAGCCGACCCCCGGCCCAGTCCCTGGGGGCTAATGAAAAACTGTTTTTT. Encoded protein: CASSRPPAQSLGANEKLFF.

With regard to this clone: The same CDR3 can be traced to other DNA sequences in this sample. The chain recombines TRBV30 with TRBJ2-7; D is ambiguous. CDR3 length: 12 amino acids. V lost 0 bases and J 6 bases, leaving 9 bases between the germline ends. Looked up from germline, CDR1 is GTSNPN and CDR2 is SVGIG (reference sequence). CDR3 region: CAWSVLSAEQYF. CDR3 DNA: TGTGCCTGGAGTGTATTAAGTGCCGAGCAGTACTTC.

The V call is TRBV19, the J call TRBJ1-5; no clear D gene. The V end lost 3 bases, the J end lost 13 bases, and 19 bases lay between the germline ends. The germline gives CDR1 LNHDA, CDR2 SQIVND (reference sequence). This CDR3 contains 14 residues. The CDR3 DNA reads TGTGCCAGTAGTATGGAATCCCATTACGATTCTCAGCATTTT. Its translation is CASSMESHYDSQHF. The full variable domain, in which reference TRBV19 and TRBJ1-5 provide the parts outside the CDR3, is DGGITQSPKYLFRKEGQNVTLSCEQNLNHDAMYWYRQDPGQGLRLIYYSQIVNDFQKGDIAEGYSVSREKKESFPLTVTSAQKNPTAFYLCASSMESHYDSQHFGDGTRLSIL.

V and J are TRBV6-6 and TRBJ2-7; perhaps TRBD2 as D (5 bases). The CDR3 loop spans 13 amino acids. V lost 7 bases and J lost 1, with 11 bases in between. Germline V gene data show CDR1 as MNHNY and CDR2 as SVGAGI (reference sequence). CDR3 residues: CASTKRESYEQYF. DNA for the CDR3: TGTGCCAGCACCAAGAGGGAATCCTACGAGCAGTACTTC.

The V and J genes are TRBV7-8 and TRBJ1-2, with D perhaps matching TRBD1 (6 bases). Trimming pared 5 bases from V and 4 bases from J, leaving 20 bases between. The germline gives CDR1 SGHVS, CDR2 FQNEAQ. The CDR3 covers 16 residues. Written as DNA, the CDR3 is TGTGCCAGCAGCCAACGGGAGGGGGGGTATTCCTATGGCTACACCTTC. This gives the protein CASSQREGGYSYGYTF.

The J gene is TRBJ2-3, the V gene TRBV5-1; D tentatively reads TRBD1 or TRBD2 (5 bases each). Per the germline V gene, CDR1 is SGHRS and CDR2 is YFSETQ. The V end lost 1 base, the J end lost 5 bases, and 11 bases lay between the germline ends. This CDR3 has 14 amino acids. The DNA for the CDR3 is TGCGCCAGCAGCTTGAAACAGGCGGGAGATACGCAGTATTTT. This sequence encodes CASSLKQAGDTQYF. Together with reference TRBV5-1 and TRBJ2-3, the CDR3 gives the full variable domain: KAGVTQTPRYLIKTRGQQVTLSCSPISGHRSVSWYQQTPGQGLQFLFEYFSETQRNKGNFPGRFSGRQFSNSRSEMNVSTLELGDSALYLCASSLKQAGDTQYFGPGTRLTVL.

As for this clone: Other DNA sequences within the sample encode an identical CDR3. The chain links TRBV2 to TRBJ1-2; TRBD1 might be the D (5 bases). Trimming left V 6 bases short and J 2 bases short, with 10 bases between. Germline V gene lookup returns CDR1 SNHLY and CDR2 FYNNEI. This CDR3 spans 13 amino acids. In DNA, the CDR3 is TGTGCCAGCAGGGGGGACGGGAACTATGGCTACACCTTC. This sequence encodes CASRGDGNYGYTF.

This clone was seen a single time. Within the sample, other DNA sequences also encode this same CDR3. The rearrangement uses TRBV19 and TRBJ1-1, with D hard to call. Deletions cut 3 bases from V and 1 base from J, with 6 bases between. The CDR3 consists of 13 residues. Per germline, CDR1 LNHDA and CDR2 SQIVND (reference sequence). Here the CDR3 DNA reads TGTGCCAGTAGTATCTGGGAGAACACTGAAGCTTTCTTT. Amino acid sequence: CASSIWENTEAFF.

The V and J genes are TRBV11-3 and TRBJ2-2; D uncertain. Germline assignment: CDR1 SGHNT and CDR2 YENEEA. Trimming removed 0 bases at V and 3 bases at J, with 5 bases between. The CDR3 has 14 amino acids. The CDR3 loop is CASSLEGYTGELFF. The CDR3, as DNA: TGTGCCAGCAGCTTAGAGGGATACACCGGGGAGCTGTTTTTT. The full variable domain, with the rest looked up from reference TRBV11-3 and TRBJ2-2, is EAGVVQSPRYKIIEKKQPVAFWCNPISGHNTLYWYLQNLGQGPELLIRYENEEAVDDSQLPKDRFSAERLKGVDSTLKIQPAELGDSAVYLCASSLEGYTGELFFGEGSRLTVL.

This CDR3 is CASSFGGPPGEQYF. In DNA, the CDR3 is TGTGCCAGCAGCTTCGGGGGCCCCCCAGGCGAGCAGTACTTC. The chain uses TRBV7-2 and TRBJ2-7; either TRBD1 or TRBD2 may fit D (6 bases each). V lost 3 bases, J lost 6 bases, and 15 bases lay in between. Germline CDR1 reads SGHTA; CDR2 reads FQGNSA. This CDR3 is 14 amino acids long.

The V and J genes are TRBV5-6 and TRBJ2-3; TRBD1 aligns across 11 bases. V dropped 1 base and J dropped 4; count of bases not matched to a gene: 5. This CDR3 spans 16 amino acids. Germline V lookup: CDR1 SGHDT, CDR2 YYEEEE. CDR3 DNA sequence: TGTGCCAGCAGCTTGAAGGGACAGGGGGTTGCAGATACGCAGTATTTT. This encodes CASSLKGQGVADTQYF.

J is TRBJ2-7 and V is TRBV6-1; D may be TRBD1 (5 bases). Germline V gene sequence: CDR1 MNHNS, CDR2 SASEGT. V shed 2 bases and J shed 4 bases, with 9 bases lying between them. There are 13 residues in the CDR3. CDR3 DNA: TGTGCCAGCAGTGAATTTAAGGGGTACGAGCAGTACTTC. Translating gives CASSEFKGYEQYF.

J is TRBJ1-6 and V is TRBV10-2; no definite D call. CDR1 WSHSY and CDR2 SAAADI come from the germline V gene. V was clipped by 6 bases and J by 10 bases, with 16 bases between them. The CDR3 contains 14 residues. CDR3 DNA: TGCGCCAGCAGCGAAGCGTCAGTTCAATCACCCCTCCACTTT. Amino acids: CASSEASVQSPLHF.

DNA for the CDR3: TGCGCCAGCAGCCAAGGTCTGGGGGTGGCTGAAGCTTTCTTT. The encoded protein is CASSQGLGVAEAFF. This chain connects TRBV4-1 to TRBJ1-1, with D possibly TRBD1 on 5 matching bases. CDR1 is MGHRA and CDR2 is YSYEKL in the germline V gene. The V gene lost 1 base and the J gene lost 6 bases, with 12 bases spanning the gap. The CDR3 is made up of 14 amino acids.

This clone appeared a single time. The V call is TRBV15, the J call TRBJ1-6, with 7 nucleotides matching TRBD1. J was trimmed by 8 bases and V by 2 bases; bases with no gene match: 3. This CDR3 is built from 14 residues. Germline CDR1 is LNHNV and CDR2 is YYDKDF (reference sequence). The DNA of the CDR3 is TGTGCCACCAGCAGACGGGACAGATATTCACCCCTCCACTTT. This translates into CATSRRDRYSPLHF.

V usage is TRBV7-2 and J usage is TRBJ2-3; 11 positions agree with TRBD2. J lost 4 bases, V lost 4 bases, and 7 bases had no gene match. CDR3 length equals 16 residues. The V gene's germline CDR1 is SGHTA and CDR2 FQGNSA. The chain's CDR3 is CASSSALAGAADTQYF. CDR3 DNA sequence: TGTGCCAGCAGCTCGGCACTAGCGGGAGCAGCAGATACGCAGTATTTT.

J is TRBJ1-2 and V is TRBV6-5, with 7 positions matching TRBD1. Germline CDR1 MNHEY, CDR2 SVGAGI. CDR3 size: 15 residues. Trimming cost V 0 bases and J 4 bases; bases outside gene matches: 5. The CDR3 here is CASSYSQGSAYGYTF. The CDR3 DNA is TGTGCCAGCAGTTACTCACAGGGGTCGGCCTATGGCTACACCTTC.

The chain joins TRBV29-1 to TRBJ2-6, with 12 bases that match TRBD1. Looked up from germline, CDR1 is SQVTM and CDR2 is ANQGSEA. The V segment lost 6 bases and the J segment 4 bases; nucleotides outside the gene matches: 7. CDR3 length: 16 residues. The CDR3 reads CSVARDRGRGANVLTF. The CDR3 DNA sequence: TGCAGCGTAGCCCGGGACAGGGGGCGCGGGGCCAACGTCCTGACTTTC.

This clone was detected once. J is TRBJ2-7 and V is TRBV28; 8 bases fit TRBD1. Trimming removed 6 bases from V and 5 bases from J; junction bases left unmatched: 9. Looked up from germline, CDR1 is MDHEN and CDR2 is SYDVKM. The CDR3 length is 14 residues. DNA for the CDR3: TGTGCCAGCAGCCATCGACAGGGGATCCACGAGCAGTACTTC. This codes for CASSHRQGIHEQYF.

The rearrangement joins TRBV2 to TRBJ2-7; TRBD1 matches 8 bases. The germline V gene has CDR1 SNHLY and CDR2 FYNNEI. Germline trimming cut 6 bases from V and 6 bases from J; bases unmatched to any gene: 16. This CDR3 contains 16 residues. The CDR3 loop is CASSGSGQGVRSEQYF. The CDR3 bases are TGTGCCAGCAGCGGGTCCGGACAGGGAGTAAGGTCCGAGCAGTACTTC.

The chain carries TRBV14 and TRBJ1-2; D is uncertain. Germline CDR1 SGHDN, CDR2 FVKESK. CDR3 length equals 15 residues. Trimming took off 0 bases at V and 4 bases at J, with 12 bases between the two ends. The CDR3 loop is CASSQDWASGYGYTF. CDR3 DNA sequence: TGTGCCAGCAGCCAAGATTGGGCTTCTGGCTATGGCTACACCTTC.

The V call is TRBV6-6, the J call TRBJ2-7; 9 bases fit TRBD1. Germline CDR1 is MNHNY and CDR2 is SVGAGI (reference sequence). V shed 6 bases and J 6 bases; nucleotides not matched to a gene: 3. CDR3 length equals 12 residues. In DNA, the CDR3 is TGTGCCAGCAGCCTGACAGGGGGCGAGCAGTACTTC. Translation gives CASSLTGGEQYF.